This TCR beta chain was documented in a study of blood T cell repertoires in COVID-19. Study at large: Spain, Italy and the United States supplied samples that represented acute and convalescent COVID-19.

Looked up from germline, CDR1 is SGHRS and CDR2 is YFSETQ. The CDR3 length is 13 residues. V was clipped by 2 bases and J by 0 bases, with 4 bases between them. Methods used by the authors: Amplifying reference gene primers gave estimates of nucleated cell counts. This table comes from immunoSEQ multiplex PCR, and its TCRdb copy is limited to in-frame clones, with some not included. The DNA gave D and trimming, while V, J and clone size come from that table. The data hold around 120,000 clones, with around nine tenths observed a single time. The TCR originated in a human donor in a cohort sampled during active COVID-19. This sequence joins TRBV5-1 and TRBJ2-3, with D unclear. Material for sequencing was peripheral blood. This CDR3 is CASSFRSTDTQYF. The CDR3 DNA reads TGCGCCAGCAGCTTCCGGAGCACAGATACGCAGTATTTT. Based on the CDR3 plus reference TRBV5-1 and TRBJ2-3, the full variable domain is KAGVTQTPRYLIKTRGQQVTLSCSPISGHRSVSWYQQTPGQGLQFLFEYFSETQRNKGNFPGRFSGRQFSNSRSEMNVSTLELGDSALYLCASSFRSTDTQYFGPGTRLTVL.